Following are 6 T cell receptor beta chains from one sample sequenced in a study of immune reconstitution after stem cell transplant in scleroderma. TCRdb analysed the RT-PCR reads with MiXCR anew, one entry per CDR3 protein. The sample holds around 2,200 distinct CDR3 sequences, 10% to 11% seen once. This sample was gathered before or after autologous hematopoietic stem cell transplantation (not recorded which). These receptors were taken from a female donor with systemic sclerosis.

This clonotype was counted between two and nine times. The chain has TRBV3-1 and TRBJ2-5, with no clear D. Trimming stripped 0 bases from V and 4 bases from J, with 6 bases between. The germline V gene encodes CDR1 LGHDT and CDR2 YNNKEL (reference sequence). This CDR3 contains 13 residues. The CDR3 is CASSQEVPETQYF. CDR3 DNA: TGTGCCAGCAGCCAAGAGGTTCCAGAGACCCAGTACTTC.

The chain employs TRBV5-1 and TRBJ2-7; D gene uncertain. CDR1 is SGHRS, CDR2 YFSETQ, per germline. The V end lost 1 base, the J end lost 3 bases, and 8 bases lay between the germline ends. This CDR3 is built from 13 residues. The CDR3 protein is CASSLRADYEQYF. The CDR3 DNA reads TGCGCCAGCAGCTTGAGAGCCGACTACGAGCAGTACTTC.

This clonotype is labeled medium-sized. CDR3 loop: CSVPQGDRVLNTEAFF. CDR3 nucleotide sequence: TGCAGTGTACCACAGGGTGACCGGGTTTTGAACACTGAAGCTTTCTTT. This rearrangement joins TRBV20-1 to TRBJ1-1; D perhaps matches TRBD1 (6 bases). The V gene lost 7 bases and the J gene lost 0 bases, with 21 bases spanning the gap. Germline V lookup: CDR1 DFQATT, CDR2 SNEGSKA (reference sequence). The CDR3 covers 16 residues.

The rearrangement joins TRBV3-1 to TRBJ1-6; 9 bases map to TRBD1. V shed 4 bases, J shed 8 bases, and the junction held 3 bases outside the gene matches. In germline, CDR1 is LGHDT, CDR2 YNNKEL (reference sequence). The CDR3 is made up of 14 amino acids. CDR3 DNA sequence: TGTGCCAGCAGCCCGGGACAGGGTTATTCACCCCTCCACTTT. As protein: CASSPGQGYSPLHF.

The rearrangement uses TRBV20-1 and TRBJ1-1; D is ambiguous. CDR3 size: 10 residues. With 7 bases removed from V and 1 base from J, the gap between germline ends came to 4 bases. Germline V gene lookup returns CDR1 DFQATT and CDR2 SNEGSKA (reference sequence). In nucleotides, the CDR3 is TGCAGTGGCAGGAACACTGAAGCTTTCTTT. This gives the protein CSGRNTEAFF.

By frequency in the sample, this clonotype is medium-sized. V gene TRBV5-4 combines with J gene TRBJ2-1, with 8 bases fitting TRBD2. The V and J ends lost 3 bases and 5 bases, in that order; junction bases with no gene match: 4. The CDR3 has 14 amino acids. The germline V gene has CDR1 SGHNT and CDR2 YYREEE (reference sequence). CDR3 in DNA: TGTGCCAGCAGCTCGCGGGGGGCCCACAATGAGCAGTTCTTC. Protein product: CASSSRGAHNEQFF.